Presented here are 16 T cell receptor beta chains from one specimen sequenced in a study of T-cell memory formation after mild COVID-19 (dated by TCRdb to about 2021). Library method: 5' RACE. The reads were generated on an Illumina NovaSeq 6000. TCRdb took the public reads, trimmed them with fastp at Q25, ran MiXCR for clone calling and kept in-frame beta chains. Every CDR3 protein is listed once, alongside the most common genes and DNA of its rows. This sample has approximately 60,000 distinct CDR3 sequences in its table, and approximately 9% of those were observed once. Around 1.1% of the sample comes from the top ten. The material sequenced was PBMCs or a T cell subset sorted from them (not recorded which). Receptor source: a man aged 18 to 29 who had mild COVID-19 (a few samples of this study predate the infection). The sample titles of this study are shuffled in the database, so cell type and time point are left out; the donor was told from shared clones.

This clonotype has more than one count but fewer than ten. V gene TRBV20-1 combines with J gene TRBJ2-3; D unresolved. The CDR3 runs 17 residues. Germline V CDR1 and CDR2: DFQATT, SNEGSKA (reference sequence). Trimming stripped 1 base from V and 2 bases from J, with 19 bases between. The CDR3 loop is CSARGGITPHTTDTQYF. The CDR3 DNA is TGCAGTGCTAGAGGTGGAATCACCCCTCACACCACAGATACGCAGTATTTT.

CDR3 nucleotides: TGCGCCAGCAGCTTGCGGCCTAATGAAAAACTGTTTTTT. Amino acids: CASSLRPNEKLFF. This chain links TRBV5-1 with TRBJ1-4; D uncertain. Germline-derived CDR1 and CDR2 are SGHRS and YFSETQ. This CDR3 has 13 amino acids. Trimming took off 1 base at V and 3 bases at J, with 4 bases between the two ends.

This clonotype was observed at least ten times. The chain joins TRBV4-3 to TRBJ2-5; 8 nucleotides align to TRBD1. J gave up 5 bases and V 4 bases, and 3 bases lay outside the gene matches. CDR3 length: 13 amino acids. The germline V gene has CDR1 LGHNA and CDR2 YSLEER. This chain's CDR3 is CASSPRDRETQYF. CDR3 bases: TGCGCCAGCAGCCCCCGGGACAGGGAGACCCAGTACTTC.

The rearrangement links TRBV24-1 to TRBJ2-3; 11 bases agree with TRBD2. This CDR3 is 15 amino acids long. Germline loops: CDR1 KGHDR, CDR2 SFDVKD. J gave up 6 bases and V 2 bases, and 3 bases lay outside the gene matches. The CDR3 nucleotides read TGTGCCACCAGTGATTCAGGGACTAGCGGTGATACGCAGTATTTT. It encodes CATSDSGTSGDTQYF.

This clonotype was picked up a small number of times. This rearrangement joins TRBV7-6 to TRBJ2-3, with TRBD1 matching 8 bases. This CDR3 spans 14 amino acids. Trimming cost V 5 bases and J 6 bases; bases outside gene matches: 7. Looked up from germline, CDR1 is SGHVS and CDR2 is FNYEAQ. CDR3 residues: CASSLGTGPDTQYF. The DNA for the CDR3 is TGTGCCAGCAGCCTTGGGACAGGCCCGGATACGCAGTATTTT.

CDR3 bases: TGTGCCAGCAGTTTAGGTCAGGGGCGGAACACTGAAGCTTTCTTT. This codes for CASSLGQGRNTEAFF. The chain combines TRBV12-3 or TRBV12-4 with TRBJ1-1; a possible D gene is TRBD1 (6 bases). The CDR3 has 15 amino acids. Trimming left V 1 base short and J 1 base short, with 10 bases between.

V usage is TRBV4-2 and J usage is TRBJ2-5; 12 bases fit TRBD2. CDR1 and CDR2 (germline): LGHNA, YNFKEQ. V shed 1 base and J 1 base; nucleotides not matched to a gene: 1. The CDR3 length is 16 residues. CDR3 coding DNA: TGTGCCAGCAGCCAAGGGACTAGCGGGGTCCAAGAGACCCAGTACTTC. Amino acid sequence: CASSQGTSGVQETQYF.

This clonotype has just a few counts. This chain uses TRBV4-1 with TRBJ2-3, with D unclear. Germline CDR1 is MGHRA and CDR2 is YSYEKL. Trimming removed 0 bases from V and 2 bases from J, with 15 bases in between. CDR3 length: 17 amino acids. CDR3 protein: CASSQESSVLNTDTQYF. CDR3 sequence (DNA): TGCGCCAGCAGCCAAGAGTCCTCGGTACTGAACACAGATACGCAGTATTTT.

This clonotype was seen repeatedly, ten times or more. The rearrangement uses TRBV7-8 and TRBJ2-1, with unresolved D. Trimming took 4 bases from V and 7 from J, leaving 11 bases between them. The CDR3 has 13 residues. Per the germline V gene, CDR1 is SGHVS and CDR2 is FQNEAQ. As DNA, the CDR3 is TGTGCCAGCAGCTCCAGATCCGGGAATGAGCAGTTCTTC. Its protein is CASSSRSGNEQFF.

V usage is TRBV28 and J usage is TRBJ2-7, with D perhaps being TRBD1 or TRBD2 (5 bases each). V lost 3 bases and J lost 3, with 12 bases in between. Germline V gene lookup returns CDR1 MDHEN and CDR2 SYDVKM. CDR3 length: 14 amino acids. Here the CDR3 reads CASSLRGANYEQYV. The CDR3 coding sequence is TGTGCCAGCAGTTTGAGAGGGGCGAACTACGAGCAGTACGTC.

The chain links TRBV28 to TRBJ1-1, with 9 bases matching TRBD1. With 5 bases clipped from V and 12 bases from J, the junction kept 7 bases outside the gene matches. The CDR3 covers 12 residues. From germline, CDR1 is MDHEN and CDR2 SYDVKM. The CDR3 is CASSGPGTGSFF. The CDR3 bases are TGTGCCAGCAGTGGACCCGGGACAGGGTCTTTCTTT.

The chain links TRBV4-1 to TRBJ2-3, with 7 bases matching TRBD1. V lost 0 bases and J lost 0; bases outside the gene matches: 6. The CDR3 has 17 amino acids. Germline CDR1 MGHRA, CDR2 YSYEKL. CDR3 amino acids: CASSQDQTGASTDTQYF. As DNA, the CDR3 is TGCGCCAGCAGCCAAGATCAAACAGGGGCCAGCACAGATACGCAGTATTTT.

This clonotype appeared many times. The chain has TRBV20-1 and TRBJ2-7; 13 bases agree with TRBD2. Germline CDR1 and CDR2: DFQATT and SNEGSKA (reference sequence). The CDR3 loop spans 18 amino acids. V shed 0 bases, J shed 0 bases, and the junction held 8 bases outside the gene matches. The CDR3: CSARDTGLAGPSSYEQYF. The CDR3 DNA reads TGCAGTGCTAGAGACACGGGACTAGCGGGGCCGAGCTCCTACGAGCAGTACTTC.

The DNA of the CDR3 is TGTGCCAGCTCACCCTATCGCTCCTACGAGCAGTACTTC. Protein: CASSPYRSYEQYF. V is TRBV18 and J is TRBJ2-7; the D is unclear. From germline, CDR1 is KGHSH and CDR2 LQKENI. V shed 3 bases and J shed 0 bases, with 6 bases lying between them. The CDR3 is made up of 13 amino acids. The full variable domain, its missing parts supplied by reference TRBV18 and TRBJ2-7, is NAGVMQNPRHLVRRRGQEARLRCSPMKGHSHVYWYRQLPEEGLKFMVYLQKENIIDESGMPKERFSAEFPKEGPSILRIQQVVRGDSAAYFCASSPYRSYEQYFGPGTRLTVT.

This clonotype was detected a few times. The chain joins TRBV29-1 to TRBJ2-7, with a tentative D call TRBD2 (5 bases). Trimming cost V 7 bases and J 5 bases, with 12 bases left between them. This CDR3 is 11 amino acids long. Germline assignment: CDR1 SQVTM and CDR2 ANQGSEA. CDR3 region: CSAYSGDEQYF. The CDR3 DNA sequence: TGCAGCGCATACAGCGGCGACGAGCAGTACTTC.

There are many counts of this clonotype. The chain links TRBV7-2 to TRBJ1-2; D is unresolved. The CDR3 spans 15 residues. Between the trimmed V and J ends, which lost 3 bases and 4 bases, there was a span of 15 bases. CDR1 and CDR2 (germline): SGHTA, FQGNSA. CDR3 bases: TGTGCCAGCAGCTTCTTGACCGCCTCGGGCTATGGCTACACCTTC. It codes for CASSFLTASGYGYTF.